This is a list of T cell receptor beta chains from one sample in a study of post-analysis software for immune sequencing data. TCRdb used MiXCR to reprocess the PCR reads, holding one entry per CDR3 protein. The sample yields about 430,000 distinct CDR3 sequences, approximately 37% seen once. The sequencing sample was made of blood. These receptors came from a girl aged 2 to 10 with multiple sclerosis. CDR3s include the opening cysteine and the closing phenylalanine or tryptophan. D genes are given only for firm matches. The size field is filled for only some rows; it gives once, few, many or a size class.

TRBV10-3,TRBD2,many,TRBJ2-5,CAISESWVSGDLATQYF,TGTGCCATCAGTGAGTCGTGGGTTAGCGGGGATCTCGCTACCCAGTACTTC
TRBV28,.,few,TRBJ2-5,CASSPQDERESETQYF,TGTGCCAGCAGTCCACAAGACGAGAGGGAGTCGGAGACCCAGTACTTC
TRBV5-1,TRBD1,.,TRBJ2-1,CASSLGTGTGRDEQFF,TGCGCCAGCAGCTTGGGAACCGGGACAGGGAGGGATGAGCAGTTCTTC
TRBV7-2,TRBD2,.,TRBJ2-7,CASNLGSQRDLYEQYF,TGTGCCAGCAACCTTGGTAGCCAGCGGGACCTCTACGAGCAGTACTTC
TRBV20-1,.,.,TRBJ2-7,CSGWMRFTYEQYF,TGCAGTGGGTGGATGAGATTCACCTACGAGCAGTACTTC
TRBV7-2,.,.,TRBJ2-3,CASSLKSGGLGTQYF,TGTGCCAGCAGCTTAAAGTCGGGGGGCCTCGGTACGCAGTATTTT
TRBV29-1,.,few,TRBJ1-2,CSVTGEGYTF,TGCAGCGTTACGGGAGAAGGCTACACCTTC
TRBV2,.,.,TRBJ2-5,CAGGETQYF,TGTGCCGGAGGGGAGACCCAGTACTTC
TRBV6-1,.,.,TRBJ2-3,CASMDPLSVGYTDTQYF,TGTGCCAGCATGGACCCTCTTAGCGTGGGCTACACAGATACGCAGTATTTT
TRBV9,TRBD1,.,TRBJ2-3,CASSVIDRVPDTQYF,TGTGCCAGCAGCGTAATAGACAGGGTCCCAGATACGCAGTATTTT
TRBV11-2,.,.,TRBJ1-6,CASSDPRGLGSPLHF,TGTGCCAGCAGCGACCCTCGCGGGTTAGGCTCACCCCTCCACTTT
TRBV11-2,TRBD2,few,TRBJ2-1,CASSPSGRYDSPNEQFF,TGTGCCAGCAGCCCTAGCGGGAGGTACGACTCTCCAAATGAGCAGTTCTTC
TRBV10-3,.,few,TRBJ1-4,CAISEFRSGATNEKLFF,TGTGCCATCAGTGAGTTTAGAAGCGGGGCGACTAATGAAAAACTGTTTTTT
TRBV28,.,.,TRBJ1-1,CASSLGEGSDTEAFF,TGTGCCAGCAGTTTAGGGGAGGGGAGCGACACTGAAGCTTTCTTT
TRBV5-1,.,many,TRBJ2-7,CASSLTGSVHEQYF,TGCGCCAGCAGCTTGACAGGCAGTGTCCACGAGCAGTACTTC
TRBV12-3/TRBV12-4,TRBD2,.,TRBJ2-1,CASSSRLGRASNEQFF,TGTGCCAGCAGTTCCCGGCTCGGGAGGGCCTCCAATGAGCAGTTCTTC
TRBV28,.,few,TRBJ2-6,CASSLSLGANVLTF,TGTGCCAGCAGTTTATCTCTGGGGGCCAACGTCCTGACTTTC
TRBV11-1,.,few,TRBJ2-4,CASSLSRDIQYF,TGTGCCAGCAGCTTGAGCAGGGACATTCAGTACTTC
TRBV9,.,.,TRBJ2-3,CASSGLLVADTQYF,TGTGCCAGCAGCGGACTCCTAGTAGCAGATACGCAGTATTTT
TRBV29-1,TRBD2,few,TRBJ2-1,CSVGDSAGGYNEQFF,TGCAGCGTTGGCGACTCAGCGGGGGGATACAATGAGCAGTTCTTC
TRBV28,TRBD1,few,TRBJ2-7,CASSPETGGIYEQYF,TGTGCCAGCAGCCCTGAGACAGGGGGCATCTACGAGCAGTACTTC
TRBV15,.,.,TRBJ1-5,CATSREGGVSQPQHF,TGTGCCACCAGCAGAGAGGGGGGGGTGAGTCAGCCCCAGCATTTT
TRBV28,.,.,TRBJ2-7,CASSLFGGIYEQYF,TGTGCCAGCAGTTTATTTGGGGGAATCTACGAGCAGTACTTC
TRBV29-1,.,.,TRBJ1-2,CSVLAGGEYGYTF,TGCAGCGTTCTCGCGGGGGGCGAGTATGGCTACACCTTC
TRBV27,TRBD2,few,TRBJ2-4,CASSRTSGRLGNIQYF,TGTGCCAGCAGCAGGACTAGCGGGAGATTAGGGAACATTCAGTACTTC
TRBV4-1,TRBD2,once,TRBJ2-5,CASSQETQPGLMFETQYF,TGCGCCAGCAGCCAAGAAACCCAACCGGGACTAATGTTCGAGACCCAGTACTTC
TRBV7-2,.,few,TRBJ1-1,CASTSRGGRGTEAFF,TGTGCCAGCACCTCTCGAGGCGGCAGGGGCACTGAAGCTTTCTTT
TRBV12-5,.,.,TRBJ2-5,CASGLIFRETQYF,TGTGCTAGTGGTTTGATCTTTAGAGAGACCCAGTACTTC
TRBV19,TRBD1,.,TRBJ1-2,CASSKRTGGYYGYTF,TGTGCCAGTAGTAAAAGGACAGGGGGCTACTATGGCTACACCTTC
TRBV20-1,.,many,TRBJ2-7,CSARGGPYEQYF,TGCAGTGCTAGAGGAGGACCCTACGAGCAGTACTTC
TRBV4-3,TRBD1,.,TRBJ1-2,CASSQDGTANYGYTF,TGCGCCAGCAGCCAAGATGGGACAGCTAACTATGGCTACACCTTC
TRBV27,.,.,TRBJ2-3,CASSSPLASTDTQYF,TGTGCCAGCAGTTCGCCACTGGCAAGCACAGATACGCAGTATTTT
TRBV20-1,.,few,TRBJ2-7,CSARDGQSSSYEQYF,TGCAGTGCTAGAGACGGACAGTCGAGCTCCTACGAGCAGTACTTC
TRBV20-1,TRBD2,.,TRBJ2-7,CSASPAEGLAGGLFSYEQYF,TGCAGTGCTAGCCCCGCAGAGGGACTAGCGGGAGGCCTGTTCTCCTACGAGCAGTACTTC
TRBV5-1,.,.,TRBJ2-1,CASSLRDEQFF,TGCGCCAGCAGCTTGAGAGATGAGCAGTTCTTC
TRBV20-1,.,.,TRBJ2-4,CSPEDTLAKNIQYF,TGCAGTCCCGAAGATACCCTAGCCAAAAACATTCAGTACTTC
TRBV5-1,.,few,TRBJ2-7,CASTSGLGIAYEQYF,TGCGCCAGCACCTCTGGTTTGGGTATCGCCTACGAGCAGTACTTC
TRBV11-3,.,.,TRBJ2-5,CASSASGVQETQYF,TGTGCCAGCAGTGCCTCGGGGGTTCAAGAGACCCAGTACTTC
TRBV4-1,TRBD2,.,TRBJ2-1,CASSQNLAGEGRGEQFF,TGCGCCAGCAGCCAAAACCTAGCGGGAGAAGGGCGGGGTGAGCAGTTCTTC
TRBV5-6,.,.,TRBJ2-7,CASSFYATFSYEQYF,TGTGCCAGCAGCTTTTATGCTACCTTCTCCTACGAGCAGTACTTC
TRBV29-1,TRBD1,few,TRBJ2-3,CSVEEGRDRSPDTQYF,TGCAGCGTTGAAGAGGGGCGGGACAGGAGCCCAGATACGCAGTATTTT
TRBV15,TRBD2,.,TRBJ2-1,CATSRGLAGWVVSYNEQFF,TGTGCCACCAGCAGGGGACTAGCGGGATGGGTAGTCTCTTACAATGAGCAGTTCTTC
TRBV25-1,.,few,TRBJ2-5,CASSERTGTAQETQYF,TGTGCCAGCAGTGAGCGTACCGGGACGGCCCAAGAGACCCAGTACTTC
TRBV29-1,TRBD1,.,TRBJ1-1,CSVPQGVTEAFF,TGCAGCGTTCCACAGGGGGTCACTGAAGCTTTCTTT